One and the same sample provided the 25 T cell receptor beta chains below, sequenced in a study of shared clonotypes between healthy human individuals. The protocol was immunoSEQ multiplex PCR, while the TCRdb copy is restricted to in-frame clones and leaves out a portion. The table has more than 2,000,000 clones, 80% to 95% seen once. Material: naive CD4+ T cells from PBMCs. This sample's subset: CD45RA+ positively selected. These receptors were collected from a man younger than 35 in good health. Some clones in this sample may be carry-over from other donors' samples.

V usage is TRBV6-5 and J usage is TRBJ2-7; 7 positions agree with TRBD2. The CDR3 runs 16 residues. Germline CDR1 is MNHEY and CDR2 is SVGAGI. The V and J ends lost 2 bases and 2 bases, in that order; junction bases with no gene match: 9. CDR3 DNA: TGTGCCAGCAGTTACGACGGACTAAGCGGGGCCTACGAGCAGTACTTC. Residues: CASSYDGLSGAYEQYF.

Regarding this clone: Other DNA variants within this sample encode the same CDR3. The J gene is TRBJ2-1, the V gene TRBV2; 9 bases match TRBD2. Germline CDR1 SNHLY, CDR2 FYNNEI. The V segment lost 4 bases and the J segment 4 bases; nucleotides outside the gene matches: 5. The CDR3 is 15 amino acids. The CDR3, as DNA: TGTGCCAGCAGTGCCGCGGGAGGGCGGTACAATGAGCAGTTCTTC. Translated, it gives CASSAAGGRYNEQFF.

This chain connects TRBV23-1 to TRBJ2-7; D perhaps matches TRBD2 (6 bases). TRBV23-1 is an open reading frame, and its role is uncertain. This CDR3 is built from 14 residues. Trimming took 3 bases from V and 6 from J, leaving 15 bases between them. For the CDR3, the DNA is TGCGCCAGCAGTCAGCGACTAGTGATCGGCGAGCAGTACTTC. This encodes CASSQRLVIGEQYF.

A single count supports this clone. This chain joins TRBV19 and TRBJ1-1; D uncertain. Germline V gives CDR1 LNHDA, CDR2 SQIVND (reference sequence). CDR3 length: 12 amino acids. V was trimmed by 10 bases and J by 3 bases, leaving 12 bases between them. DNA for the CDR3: TGTGCCACCCTATCCCGGGACACTGAAGCTTTCTTT. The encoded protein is CATLSRDTEAFF.

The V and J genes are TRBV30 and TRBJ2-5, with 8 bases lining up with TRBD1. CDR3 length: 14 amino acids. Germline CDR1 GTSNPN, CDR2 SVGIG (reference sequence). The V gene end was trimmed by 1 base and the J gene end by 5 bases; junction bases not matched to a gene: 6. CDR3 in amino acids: CAWSGTGTPETQYF. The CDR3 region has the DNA TGTGCCTGGAGTGGGACAGGGACTCCCGAGACCCAGTACTTC. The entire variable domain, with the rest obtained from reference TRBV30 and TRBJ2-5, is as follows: SQTIHQWPATLVQPVGSPLSLECTVEGTSNPNLYWYRQAAGRGLQLLFYSVGIGQISSEVPQNLSASRPQDRQFILSSKKLLLSDSGFYLCAWSGTGTPETQYFGPGTRLLVL.

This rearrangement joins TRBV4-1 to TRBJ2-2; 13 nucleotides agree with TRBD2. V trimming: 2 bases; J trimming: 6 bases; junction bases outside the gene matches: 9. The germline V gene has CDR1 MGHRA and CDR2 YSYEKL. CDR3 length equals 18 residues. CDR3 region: CASSQLLAGGPSSGELFF. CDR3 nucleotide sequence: TGCGCCAGCAGCCAATTACTAGCGGGAGGGCCCTCGTCCGGGGAGCTGTTTTTT.

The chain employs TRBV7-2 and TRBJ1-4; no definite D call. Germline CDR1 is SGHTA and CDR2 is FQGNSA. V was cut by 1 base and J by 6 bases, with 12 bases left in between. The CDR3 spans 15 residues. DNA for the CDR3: TGTGCCAGCAGCTTAGGGCCAGCCGTAGATGAAAAACTGTTTTTT. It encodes CASSLGPAVDEKLFF.

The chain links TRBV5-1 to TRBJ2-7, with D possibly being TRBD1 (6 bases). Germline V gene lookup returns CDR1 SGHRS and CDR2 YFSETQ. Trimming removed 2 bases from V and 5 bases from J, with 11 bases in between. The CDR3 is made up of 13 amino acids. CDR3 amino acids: CASSFTGMHEQYF. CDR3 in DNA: TGCGCCAGCAGCTTTACAGGGATGCACGAGCAGTACTTC.

The CDR3 protein is CASSPLDTFSYEQYF. CDR3 bases: TGTGCCAGCAGTCCCCTAGACACGTTCTCCTACGAGCAGTACTTC. The chain couples TRBV27 to TRBJ2-7; D is unresolved. This CDR3 spans 15 amino acids. Germline V gives CDR1 MNHEY, CDR2 SMNVEV (reference sequence). The V end lost 5 bases, the J end lost 0 bases, and 14 bases lay between the germline ends.

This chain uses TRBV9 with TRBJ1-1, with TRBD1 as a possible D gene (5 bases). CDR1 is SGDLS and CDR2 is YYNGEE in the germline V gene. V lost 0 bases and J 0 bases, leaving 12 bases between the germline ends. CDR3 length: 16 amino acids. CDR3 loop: CASSVAFRGVNTEAFF. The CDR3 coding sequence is TGTGCCAGCAGCGTAGCCTTCCGGGGCGTGAACACTGAAGCTTTCTTT. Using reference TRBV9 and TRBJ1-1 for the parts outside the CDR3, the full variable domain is DSGVTQTPKHLITATGQRVTLRCSPRSGDLSVYWYQQSLDQGLQFLIQYYNGEERAKGNILERFSAQQFPDLHSELNLSSLELGDSALYFCASSVAFRGVNTEAFFGQGTRLTVV.

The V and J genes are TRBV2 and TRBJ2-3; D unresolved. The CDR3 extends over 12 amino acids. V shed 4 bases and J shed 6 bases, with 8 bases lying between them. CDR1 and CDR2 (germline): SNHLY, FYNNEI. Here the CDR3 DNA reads TGTGCCAGCAGTGTTCTGCCGGATACGCAGTATTTT. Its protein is CASSVLPDTQYF.

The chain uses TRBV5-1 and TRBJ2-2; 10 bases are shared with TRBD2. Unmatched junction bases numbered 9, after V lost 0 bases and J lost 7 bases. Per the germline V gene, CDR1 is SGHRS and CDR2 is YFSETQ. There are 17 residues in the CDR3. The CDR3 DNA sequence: TGCGCCAGCAGCTTGGCCGGGACTAGCGCCCCTCACGGGGAGCTGTTTTTT. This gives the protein CASSLAGTSAPHGELFF. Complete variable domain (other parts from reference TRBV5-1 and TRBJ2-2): KAGVTQTPRYLIKTRGQQVTLSCSPISGHRSVSWYQQTPGQGLQFLFEYFSETQRNKGNFPGRFSGRQFSNSRSEMNVSTLELGDSALYLCASSLAGTSAPHGELFFGEGSRLTVL.

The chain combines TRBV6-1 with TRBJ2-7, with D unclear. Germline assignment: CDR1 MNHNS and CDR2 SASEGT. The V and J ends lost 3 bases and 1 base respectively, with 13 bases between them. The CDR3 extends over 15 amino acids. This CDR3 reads CASSEGPPSSYEQYF. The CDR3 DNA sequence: TGTGCCAGCAGTGAGGGTCCACCCTCTTCCTACGAGCAGTACTTC.

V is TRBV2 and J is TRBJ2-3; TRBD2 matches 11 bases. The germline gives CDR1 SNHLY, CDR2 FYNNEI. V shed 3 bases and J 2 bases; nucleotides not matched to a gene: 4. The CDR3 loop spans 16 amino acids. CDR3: CASSDASGRSTDTQYF. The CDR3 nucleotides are TGTGCCAGCAGTGACGCTAGCGGGAGGTCCACAGATACGCAGTATTTT. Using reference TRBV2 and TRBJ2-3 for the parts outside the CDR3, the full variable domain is EPEVTQTPSHQVTQMGQEVILRCVPISNHLYFYWYRQILGQKVEFLVSFYNNEISEKSEIFDDQFSVERPDGSNFTLKIRSTKLEDSAMYFCASSDASGRSTDTQYFGPGTRLTVL.

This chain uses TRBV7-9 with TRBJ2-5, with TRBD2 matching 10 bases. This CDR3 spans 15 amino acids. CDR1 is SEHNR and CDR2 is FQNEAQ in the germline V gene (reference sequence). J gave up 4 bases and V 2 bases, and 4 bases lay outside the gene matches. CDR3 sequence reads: CASSLLAGVRETQYF. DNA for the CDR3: TGTGCCAGCAGCTTACTAGCGGGAGTGAGAGAGACCCAGTACTTC.

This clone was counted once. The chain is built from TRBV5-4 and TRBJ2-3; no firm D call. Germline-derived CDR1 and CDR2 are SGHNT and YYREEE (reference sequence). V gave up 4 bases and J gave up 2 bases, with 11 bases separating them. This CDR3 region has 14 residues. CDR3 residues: CASSPGVFTDTQYF. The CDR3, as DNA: TGTGCCAGCAGCCCTGGGGTTTTCACAGATACGCAGTATTTT. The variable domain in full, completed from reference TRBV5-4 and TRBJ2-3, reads ETGVTQSPTHLIKTRGQQVTLRCSSQSGHNTVSWYQQALGQGPQFIFQYYREEENGRGNFPPRFSGLQFPNYSSELNVNALELDDSALYLCASSPGVFTDTQYFGPGTRLTVL.

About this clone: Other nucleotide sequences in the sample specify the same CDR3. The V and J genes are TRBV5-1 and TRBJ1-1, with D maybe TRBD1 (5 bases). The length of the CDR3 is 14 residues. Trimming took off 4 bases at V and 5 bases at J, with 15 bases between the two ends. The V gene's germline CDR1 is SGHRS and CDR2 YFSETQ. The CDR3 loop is CASSTRDRGTEAFF. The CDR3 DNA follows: TGCGCCAGCAGCACCCGGGACCGAGGGACTGAAGCTTTCTTT.

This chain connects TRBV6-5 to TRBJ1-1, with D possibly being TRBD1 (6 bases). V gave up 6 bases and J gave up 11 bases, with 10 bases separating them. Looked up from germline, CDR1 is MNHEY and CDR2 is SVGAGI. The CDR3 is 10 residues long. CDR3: CASRQGEAFF. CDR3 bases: TGTGCCAGCAGACAGGGTGAGGCTTTCTTT.

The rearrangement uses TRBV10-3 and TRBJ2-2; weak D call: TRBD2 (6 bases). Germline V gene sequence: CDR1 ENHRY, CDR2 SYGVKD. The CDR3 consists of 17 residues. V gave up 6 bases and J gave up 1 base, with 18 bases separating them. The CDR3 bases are TGTGCCATCAGCCTTAGGGCCCGGGACTTGAACACCGGGGAGCTGTTTTTT. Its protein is CAISLRARDLNTGELFF.

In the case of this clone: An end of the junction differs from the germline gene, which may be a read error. The CDR3 loop is CASSPRDF. CDR3 nucleotides: TGTGCCAGCAGCCCAAGGGACTTC. The chain employs TRBV28 and TRBJ1-2, with D uncertain. The CDR3 has 8 residues. The V gene's germline CDR1 is MDHEN and CDR2 SYDVKM.

CDR3 region: CASSNLTGTASYEQYF. CDR3 nucleotide sequence: TGTGCCAGCAGTAATCTAACCGGGACAGCCTCCTACGAGCAGTACTTC. V usage is TRBV28 and J usage is TRBJ2-7; 7 bases are a match to TRBD1. This CDR3 is built from 16 residues. CDR1 is MDHEN, CDR2 SYDVKM, per germline. V gave up 5 bases and J gave up 0 bases; unmatched junction bases: 10.

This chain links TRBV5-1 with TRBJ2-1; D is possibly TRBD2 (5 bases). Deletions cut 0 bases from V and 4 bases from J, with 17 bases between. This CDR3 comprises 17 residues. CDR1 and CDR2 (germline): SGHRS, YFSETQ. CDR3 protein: CASSLVPSVTGYNEQFF. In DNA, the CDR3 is TGCGCCAGCAGCTTGGTCCCTTCGGTGACGGGATACAATGAGCAGTTCTTC. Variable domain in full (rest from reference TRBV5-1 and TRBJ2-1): KAGVTQTPRYLIKTRGQQVTLSCSPISGHRSVSWYQQTPGQGLQFLFEYFSETQRNKGNFPGRFSGRQFSNSRSEMNVSTLELGDSALYLCASSLVPSVTGYNEQFFGPGTRLTVL.

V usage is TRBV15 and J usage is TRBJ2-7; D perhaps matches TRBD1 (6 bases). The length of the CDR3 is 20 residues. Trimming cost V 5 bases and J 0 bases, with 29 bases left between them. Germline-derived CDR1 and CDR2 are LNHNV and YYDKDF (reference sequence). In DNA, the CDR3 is TGTGCCACCAGCTTACCGAGGAGAAGTGGGTACAGGGCGAGCTCCTACGAGCAGTACTTC. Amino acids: CATSLPRRSGYRASSYEQYF.

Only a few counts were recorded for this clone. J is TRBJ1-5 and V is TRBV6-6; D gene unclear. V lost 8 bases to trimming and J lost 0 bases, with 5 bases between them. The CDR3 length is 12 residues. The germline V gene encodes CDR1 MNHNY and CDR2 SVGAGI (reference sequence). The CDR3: CASFGSNQPQHF. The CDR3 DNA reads TGTGCCAGCTTCGGTAGCAATCAGCCCCAGCATTTT.

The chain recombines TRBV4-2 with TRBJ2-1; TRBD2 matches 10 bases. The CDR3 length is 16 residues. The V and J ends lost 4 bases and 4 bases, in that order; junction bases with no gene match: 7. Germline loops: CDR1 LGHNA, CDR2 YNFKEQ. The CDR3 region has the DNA TGTGCCAGCAGCCGGGCCGGGACTAGCGAATACAATGAGCAGTTCTTC. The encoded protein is CASSRAGTSEYNEQFF.